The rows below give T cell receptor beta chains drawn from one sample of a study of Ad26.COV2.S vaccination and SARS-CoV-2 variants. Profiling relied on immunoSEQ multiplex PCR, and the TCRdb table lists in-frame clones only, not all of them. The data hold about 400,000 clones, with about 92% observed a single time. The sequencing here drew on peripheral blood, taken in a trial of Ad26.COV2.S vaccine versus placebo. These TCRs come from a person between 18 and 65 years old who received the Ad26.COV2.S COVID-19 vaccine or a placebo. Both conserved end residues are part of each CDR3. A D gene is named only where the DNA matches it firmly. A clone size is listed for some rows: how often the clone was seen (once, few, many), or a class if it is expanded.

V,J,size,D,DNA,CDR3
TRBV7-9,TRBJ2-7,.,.,TGTGCCAGCAGCTCCCCCCCTTCGGGGTTCTCCTACGAGCAGTACTTC,CASSSPPSGFSYEQYF
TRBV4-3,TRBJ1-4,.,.,TGCGCCAGCAGCTCACACTACCAGGGAACAACTAATGAAAAACTGTTTTTT,CASSSHYQGTTNEKLFF
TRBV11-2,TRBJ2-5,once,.,TGTGCCAGCAGCTTAGATGGCACCCAAGAGACCCAGTACTTC,CASSLDGTQETQYF
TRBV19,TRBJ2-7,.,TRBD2,TGTGCCAGTAGTATCGGTAGCGGGGGGACCTACGAGCAGTACTTC,CASSIGSGGTYEQYF
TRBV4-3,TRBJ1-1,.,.,TGCGCCAGCAGCCAAAAACAGGGCACTGAAGCTTTCTTT,CASSQKQGTEAFF
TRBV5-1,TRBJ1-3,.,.,TGCGCCAGCAGCTTGGGGGGGCGCGGAAACACCATATATTTT,CASSLGGRGNTIYF
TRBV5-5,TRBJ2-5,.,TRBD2,TGTGCCAGCAGCTTGCCAAGCGGGGGAGAATCAGAGACCCAGTACTTC,CASSLPSGGESETQYF
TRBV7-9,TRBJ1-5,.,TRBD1,TGTGCCAGCAGCTTTTTTATCCCGGGGGACAGCGATTATCAGCCCCAGCATTTT,CASSFFIPGDSDYQPQHF
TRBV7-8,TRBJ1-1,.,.,TGTGCCAGCAGCTTAGTTAGGAACACTGAAGCTTTCTTT,CASSLVRNTEAFF
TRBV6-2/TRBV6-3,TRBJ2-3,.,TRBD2,TGTGCCAGCAGTTACCCTAGCGGGGGGGCAACAGATACGCAGTATTTT,CASSYPSGGATDTQYF
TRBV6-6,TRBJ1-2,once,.,TGTGCCAGCAGCCGGGGAGAGTGGTATGGCTACACCTTC,CASSRGEWYGYTF
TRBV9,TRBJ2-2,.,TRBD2,TGTGCCAGCAGCGTGGGACTAGCGGGGTTGTATCGGACCACCGGGGAGCTGTTTTTT,CASSVGLAGLYRTTGELFF
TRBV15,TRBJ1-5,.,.,TGTGCCACCAGTTGGGACGTCAATCAGCCCCAGCATTTT,CATSWDVNQPQHF
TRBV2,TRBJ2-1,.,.,TGTGCCAGCAGTGATCAAGCTATCAATGAGCAGTTCTTC,CASSDQAINEQFF
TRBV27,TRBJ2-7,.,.,TGTGCCAGCAGTTTAGCGGGGATGGAACAGGACATCTACGAGCAGTACTTC,CASSLAGMEQDIYEQYF
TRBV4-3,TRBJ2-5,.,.,TGCGCCAGCAGCCAAGGACTAGTCCTAGAGACCCAGTACTTC,CASSQGLVLETQYF
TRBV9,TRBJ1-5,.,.,TGTGCCAGCAGCGTAGGAGGCGCAAATCAGCCCCAGCATTTT,CASSVGGANQPQHF
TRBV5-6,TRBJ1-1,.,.,TGTGCCAGCAGTTACAGGGTTGTGAACACTGAAGCTTTCTTT,CASSYRVVNTEAFF
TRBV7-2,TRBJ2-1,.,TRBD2,TGTGCCAGCAGCTCAATAGCGGGGAGCTCCTACAATGAGCAGTTCTTC,CASSSIAGSSYNEQFF
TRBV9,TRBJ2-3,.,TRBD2,TGTGCCAGCAGCGTTGACGGGGGGAGCACAGATACGCAGTATTTT,CASSVDGGSTDTQYF
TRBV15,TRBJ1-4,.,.,TGTGCCACCAGCAGAGTTGACTTTAATGAAAAACTGTTTTTT,CATSRVDFNEKLFF
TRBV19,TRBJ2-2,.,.,TGTGCCAGTAATGGCGACACCGGGGAGCTGTTTTTT,CASNGDTGELFF
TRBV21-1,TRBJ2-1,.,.,TGTGCCAGCAGCAAAACAGGGTTTATCTTTGAGCGGGGGGATGAGCAGTTCTTC,CASSKTGFIFERGDEQFF
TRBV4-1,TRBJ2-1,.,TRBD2,TGCGCCAGCAAAACCAGCGGGGTAAGGAATGAGCAGTTCTTC,CASKTSGVRNEQFF
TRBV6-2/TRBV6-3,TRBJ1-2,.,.,TGTGCCAGCAGTTCTATCGGGGGCTCTGGCTACACCTTC,CASSSIGGSGYTF
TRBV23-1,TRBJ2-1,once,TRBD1,TGCGCCAGCAGTCAACGGACAGGGAATGAGCAGTTCTTC,CASSQRTGNEQFF
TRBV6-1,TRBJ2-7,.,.,TGTGCCAGCAGTGAGGGGAGCTACGAGCAGTACTTC,CASSEGSYEQYF
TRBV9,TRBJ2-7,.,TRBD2,TGTGCCAGCAGCCCCCGGGTAGCGGGGGGATCGGGGGAGCAGTACTTC,CASSPRVAGGSGEQYF
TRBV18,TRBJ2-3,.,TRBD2,TGTGCCAGCTCAGAGGGGACTAGCGGGGCCACAGATACGCAGTATTTT,CASSEGTSGATDTQYF
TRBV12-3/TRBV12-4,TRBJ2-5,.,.,TGTGCCAGCAGTTTATGGCAGCTAGAGACCCAGTACTTC,CASSLWQLETQYF
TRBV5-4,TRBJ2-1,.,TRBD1,TGTGCCAGCAGCGGGGACAGGGGGCCCTACAATGAGCAGTTCTTC,CASSGDRGPYNEQFF
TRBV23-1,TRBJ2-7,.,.,TGCGCCAGCAGACACCGCGACAGGCGGCTGGCCAACGAGCAGTACTTC,CASRHRDRRLANEQYF
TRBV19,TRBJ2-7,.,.,TGTGCCAGTAGTATGAGTAGAGACCACTACGAGCAGTACTTC,CASSMSRDHYEQYF
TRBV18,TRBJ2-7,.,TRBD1,TGTGCCAGCTCAGCCGGGACAGGGGGCGAAGAGCAGTACTTC,CASSAGTGGEEQYF
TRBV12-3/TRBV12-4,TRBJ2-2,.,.,TGTGCCAGCAGCACAGCGAACACCGGGGAGCTGTTTTTT,CASSTANTGELFF
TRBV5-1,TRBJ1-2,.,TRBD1,TGCGCCAGCAGCTTGGCCGTACAGGGGGACTATGGCTACACCTTC,CASSLAVQGDYGYTF
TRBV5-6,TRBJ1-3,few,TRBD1,TGTGCCAGCAGCCCAGGACAGGGCCGCTCTGGAAACACCATATATTTT,CASSPGQGRSGNTIYF
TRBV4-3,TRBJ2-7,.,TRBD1,TGCGCCAGCAGCCAAGATCGGGGACAGGGGTACGAGCAGTACTTC,CASSQDRGQGYEQYF
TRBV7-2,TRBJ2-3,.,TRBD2,TGTGCCAGCAGCTCCCCTTTGCGGGGGGGCCGGGGGTTAAATACGCAGTATTTT,CASSSPLRGGRGLNTQYF
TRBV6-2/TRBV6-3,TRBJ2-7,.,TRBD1,TGTGCCAGCAGTACCCGGGACAGGGGGCTCGAGCAGTACTTC,CASSTRDRGLEQYF
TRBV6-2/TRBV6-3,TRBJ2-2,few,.,TGTGCCAGCAGTTACAACAGGTACACCGGGGAGCTGTTTTTT,CASSYNRYTGELFF
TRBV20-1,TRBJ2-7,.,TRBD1,TGCAGTGCTAGTGGTGAGGGGGCGTTCGGTTACGAGCAGTACTTC,CSASGEGAFGYEQYF
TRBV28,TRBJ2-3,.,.,TGTGCCAGCAGCCTACAGGGCAGCACAGATACGCAGTATTTT,CASSLQGSTDTQYF
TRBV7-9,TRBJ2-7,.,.,TGTGCCAGCAGCCATGCCGGCGGCGGTGGGCAGTACTTC,CASSHAGGGGQYF
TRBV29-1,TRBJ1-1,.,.,TGCAGCGTCGACAGGCAAATGAACACTGAAGCTTTCTTT,CSVDRQMNTEAFF
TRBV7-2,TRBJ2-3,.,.,TGTGCCAGCAGCTTAGGAGGGGGGCGCACAGATACGCAGTATTTT,CASSLGGGRTDTQYF
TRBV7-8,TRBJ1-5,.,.,TGTGCCAGCAGCTTGTACCCGACAGACAATCAGCCCCAGCATTTT,CASSLYPTDNQPQHF
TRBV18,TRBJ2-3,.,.,TGTGCCAGCTCACCACAATCTAGAGGAGATACGCAGTATTTT,CASSPQSRGDTQYF
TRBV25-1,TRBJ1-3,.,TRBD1,TGTGCCAGCAGCGGCGATTGGACAGGGACAAACACCATATATTTT,CASSGDWTGTNTIYF
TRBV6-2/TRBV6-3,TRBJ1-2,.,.,TGTGCCAGCAGTTACCCGAGGGGTCGATATGGCTACACCTTC,CASSYPRGRYGYTF
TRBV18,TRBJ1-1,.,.,TGTGCCAGCTCACCATTGGGGGCGGGGGAAGCTTTCTTT,CASSPLGAGEAFF
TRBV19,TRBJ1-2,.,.,TGTGCCAGTAGTCCTACTCGACAGGCCAACTATGGCTACACCTTC,CASSPTRQANYGYTF
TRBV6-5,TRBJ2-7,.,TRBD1,TGTGCCAGCAGCCGCTCCGGGACAGCACCCTACGAGCAGTACTTC,CASSRSGTAPYEQYF
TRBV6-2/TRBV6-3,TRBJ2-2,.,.,TGTGCCAGCAGTTACGGGGGGGCCTACACCGGGGAGCTGTTTTTT,CASSYGGAYTGELFF
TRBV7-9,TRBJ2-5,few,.,TGTGCCAGCAGCTTACCGCGAGGGGAGACCCAGTACTTC,CASSLPRGETQYF
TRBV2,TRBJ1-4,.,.,TGTGCCAGCAGTGAGGAGTACGGGTCTGAAAAACTGTTTTTT,CASSEEYGSEKLFF
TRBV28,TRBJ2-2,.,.,TGTGCCAGCAGTCCGGGACCAACGAACACCGGGGAGCTGTTTTTT,CASSPGPTNTGELFF
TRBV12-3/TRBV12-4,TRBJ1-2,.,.,TGTGCCAGCAGTTTACGGGGGGGTGGCTACACCTTC,CASSLRGGGYTF
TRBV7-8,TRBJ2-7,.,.,TGTGCCAGCAGCTTATACGGGGCAGAGTACGAGCAGTACTTC,CASSLYGAEYEQYF